A single sample is the source of the 4 T cell receptor beta chains below, sequenced in a study of blood T cell repertoires in COVID-19. The repertoire was sequenced with immunoSEQ multiplex PCR; TCRdb's copy has only in-frame clones and lacks some. The table includes 300,000 to 450,000 clones, 80% to 90% detected once. The sample taken for sequencing was peripheral blood. The receptor set was obtained from a woman in her twenties or thirties with COVID-19, enrolled during active disease.

This clone appeared a single time. The chain is built from TRBV10-2 and TRBJ2-7; maybe TRBD1 (6 bases). The germline gives CDR1 WSHSY, CDR2 SAAADI. The CDR3 sequence is 13 residues long. V lost 5 bases to trimming and J lost 1 base, with 9 bases between them. The CDR3 reads CASSRDTSYEQYF. The CDR3 coding sequence is TGCGCCAGCAGTCGGGACACGTCCTACGAGCAGTACTTC.

The J gene is TRBJ2-7, the V gene TRBV11-2; D is uncertain. CDR1 is SGHAT and CDR2 is FQNNGV in the germline V gene. V was shortened by 7 bases and J by 1 base, with 8 bases between the two germline ends. The CDR3 spans 12 residues. CDR3 coding DNA: TGTGCCAGCAAAGGCAGGTCCTACGAGCAGTACGTC. It translates to CASKGRSYEQYV.

The sample holds one count of this clone. The chain recombines TRBV6-5 with TRBJ2-3, with TRBD2 identical over 7 bases. The CDR3 has 15 residues. CDR1 is MNHEY and CDR2 is SVGAGI in the germline V gene. Trimming took 5 bases from V and 6 from J; bases not matched to a gene: 11. The CDR3 spells CASSPTGTISDTQYF. The DNA of the CDR3 is TGTGCCAGCAGTCCGACCGGGACTATCTCCGATACGCAGTATTTT.

The table lists this clone with a count of one. The genes are TRBV7-8 and TRBJ2-1, with 8 bases that match TRBD2. V lost 1 base and J lost 4; bases outside the gene matches: 6. CDR3 length: 16 amino acids. Germline CDR1 and CDR2: SGHVS and FQNEAQ. CDR3 protein: CASSLVFEREYNEQFF. For the CDR3, the DNA is TGTGCCAGCAGCTTAGTTTTCGAGCGGGAGTACAATGAGCAGTTCTTC.